The 16 T cell receptor beta chains reported below all come from one sample, sequenced in a study of T cell responses to AZD1222 COVID-19 vaccine. TCRdb's table, derived via immunoSEQ multiplex PCR, lists solely in-frame clones and lacks some. The sample comprises more than 150,000 clones, roughly 91% of which are singletons, and nearly 1% rests with the top ten. The sequenced sample was peripheral blood, obtained on day 0 of AZD1222 vaccination. These receptors originate from an adult in good health.

The rearrangement uses TRBV7-3 and TRBJ2-2; 11 nucleotides line up with TRBD2. This CDR3 contains 15 residues. The germline V gene has CDR1 SGHTA and CDR2 FQGTGA. With V trimmed by 2 bases and J by 4 bases, 0 bases remained unmatched. CDR3 in DNA: TGTGCCAGCAGCTTAGGACTAGCGGGCACCGGGGAGCTGTTTTTT. This gives the protein CASSLGLAGTGELFF. Drawing the rest from reference TRBV7-3 and TRBJ2-2, the complete variable domain is GAGVSQTPSNKVTEKGKYVELRCDPISGHTALYWYRQSLGQGPEFLIYFQGTGAADDSGLPNDRFFAVRPEGSVSTLKIQRTERGDSAVYLCASSLGLAGTGELFFGEGSRLTVL.

V is TRBV18 and J is TRBJ2-7, with 8 nucleotides matching TRBD2. Germline V gene lookup returns CDR1 KGHSH and CDR2 LQKENI. The CDR3 covers 15 residues. V gave up 6 bases and J gave up 2 bases; unmatched junction bases: 9. CDR3 nucleotide sequence: TGTGCCAGCTCGCCCGGGGGGGCCCGAGCCTACGAGCAGTACTTC. Residues: CASSPGGARAYEQYF.

The table lists this clone with a few counts. The J gene is TRBJ2-1, the V gene TRBV28; D may be TRBD1 or TRBD2 (7 bases each). The CDR3 is made up of 14 amino acids. With 6 bases removed from V and 9 bases from J, the gap between germline ends came to 18 bases. The germline CDR1 and CDR2 sequences are MDHEN and SYDVKM. CDR3 sequence: CASRPYRGGGEQFF. For the CDR3, the DNA is TGTGCCAGCAGACCGTACAGGGGCGGGGGTGAGCAGTTCTTC.

V and J are TRBV6-1 and TRBJ1-2; D might be TRBD1 (5 bases). CDR1 and CDR2 from the germline V gene are MNHNS and SASEGT. V was shortened by 1 base and J by 8 bases, with 11 bases between the two germline ends. The CDR3 sequence is 13 residues long. The CDR3 nucleotides are TGTGCCAGCAGTGAAGGAGGGGCCAGGGGCTACACCTTC. Protein product: CASSEGGARGYTF.

The chain has TRBV3-1 (or the pseudogene TRBV3-2) and TRBJ1-2; D perhaps matches TRBD1 (5 bases). The CDR3 spans 14 residues. V was trimmed by 4 bases and J by 2 bases, leaving 11 bases between them. Germline CDR1 LGHDT, CDR2 YNNKEL (reference sequence). The CDR3 region is CASSRTGRNYGYTF. Here the CDR3 DNA reads TGTGCCAGCAGCCGGACGGGACGGAACTATGGCTACACCTTC.

The chain couples TRBV7-9 to TRBJ1-1; unclear D gene. The CDR3 is made up of 14 amino acids. V gave up 4 bases and J gave up 5 bases, with 14 bases separating them. The germline V gene has CDR1 SEHNR and CDR2 FQNEAQ (reference sequence). Here the CDR3 reads CASSYLIGGTEAFF. Here the CDR3 DNA reads TGTGCCAGCAGCTACCTCATAGGCGGGACTGAAGCTTTCTTT.

The chain has TRBV7-2 and TRBJ2-4; 9 bases agree with TRBD2. The ends lost 5 bases at V and 9 bases at J; junction bases unmatched: 11. Germline V gene data show CDR1 as SGHTA and CDR2 as FQGNSA. CDR3 length equals 15 residues. The CDR3: CASSPGGSGGVIQYF. CDR3 DNA: TGTGCCAGCAGCCCAGGGGGTAGCGGGGGTGTCATTCAGTACTTC.

The J gene is TRBJ2-2, the V gene TRBV3-1 (or the pseudogene TRBV3-2); D ambiguous. This CDR3 is built from 12 residues. CDR1 and CDR2 from the germline V gene are LGHDT and YNNKEL (reference sequence). Trimming cost V 1 base and J 7 bases, with 4 bases left between them. CDR3 DNA: TGTGCCAGCAGCCAAGTAAACGGGGAGCTGTTTTTT. Protein: CASSQVNGELFF.

V usage is TRBV19 and J usage is TRBJ1-1, with unresolved D. Germline V gene sequence: CDR1 LNHDA, CDR2 SQIVND (reference sequence). The V end lost 3 bases, the J end lost 2 bases, and 7 bases lay between the germline ends. The CDR3 has 13 amino acids. This CDR3 is CASSIVANTEAFF. The CDR3 DNA follows: TGTGCCAGTAGTATCGTCGCTAACACTGAAGCTTTCTTT.

The V and J genes are TRBV6-6 and TRBJ2-5; D ambiguous. From germline, CDR1 is MNHNY and CDR2 SVGAGI (reference sequence). This CDR3 region has 16 residues. V was cut by 5 bases and J by 3 bases, with 19 bases left in between. Here the CDR3 reads CASSNRRVSRKETQYF. The DNA of the CDR3 is TGTGCCAGCAGTAACCGCCGAGTTAGCAGGAAAGAGACCCAGTACTTC.

The chain uses TRBV12-3 or TRBV12-4 and TRBJ1-2, with D unresolved. V was shortened by 5 bases and J by 1 base, with 8 bases between the two germline ends. The CDR3 is 13 amino acids. The CDR3 spells CASSRDRNYGYTF. The CDR3 DNA reads TGTGCCAGCAGTCGAGATCGTAACTATGGCTACACCTTC.

The chain employs TRBV21-1 and TRBJ1-6; TRBD1 reflects the table's D call only, with no check against the DNA. TRBV21-1 is labeled a pseudogene. CDR3 length: 15 residues. The CDR3 sequence is CASTPQGELRSPLHF. CDR3 bases: TGTGCCAGCACCCCACAGGGAGAGTTGCGTTCACCCCTCCACTTT.

The chain links TRBV6-5 to TRBJ2-2; D uncertain. V was trimmed by 3 bases and J by 1 base, leaving 6 bases between them. Germline loops: CDR1 MNHEY, CDR2 SVGAGI. The CDR3 has 14 residues. The CDR3 here is CASSYTQNTGELFF. CDR3 DNA: TGTGCCAGCAGTTATACGCAGAACACCGGGGAGCTGTTTTTT.

This clone has a single count. The chain employs TRBV5-1 and TRBJ2-7; the match to TRBD1 covers 8 bases. This CDR3 is 17 amino acids long. The J segment lost 5 bases and the V segment lost 1 base, leaving 14 bases of the junction unmatched. Looked up from germline, CDR1 is SGHRS and CDR2 is YFSETQ. The CDR3 region is CASSLTFGGTGGDEQYF. As DNA, the CDR3 is TGCGCCAGCAGCTTGACTTTTGGGGGGACAGGCGGCGACGAGCAGTACTTC.

The chain combines TRBV2 with TRBJ1-4; D is unresolved. Germline lookup yields CDR1 SNHLY and CDR2 FYNNEI. This CDR3 has 15 residues. V gave up 6 bases and J gave up 0 bases, with 11 bases separating them. CDR3 nucleotide sequence: TGTGCCAGCAGATCAGACACTGCAACTAATGAAAAACTGTTTTTT. This gives the protein CASRSDTATNEKLFF.

The chain joins TRBV28 to TRBJ2-2; TRBD1 matches at 8 bases. The germline V gene has CDR1 MDHEN and CDR2 SYDVKM. With 6 bases clipped from V and 0 bases from J, the junction kept 6 bases outside the gene matches. This CDR3 contains 16 residues. The CDR3 DNA sequence: TGTGCCAGCAGCATCCCGGACAGGGCGAACACCGGGGAGCTGTTTTTT. The encoded protein is CASSIPDRANTGELFF.